This TCR beta chain was captured by sequencing in a study of cytomegalovirus exposure and HLA in healthy donors. Study-wide results and limits: Later analysis showed most CMV-associated TCR beta chains appearing HLA-restricted.

Germline-derived CDR1 and CDR2 are SGDLS and YYNGEE. This CDR3 spans 14 amino acids. The V end was cut by 0 bases, the J end by 0 bases, with 7 bases between. PCR involved 60 Vbeta and 13 Jbeta primers. Measured with immunoSEQ multiplex PCR; TCRdb has only the in-frame clones, and not every one. This table holds about 130,000 clones, 70% to 85% found once. A word on this clone: Its target is not known.

This chain uses TRBV9 with TRBJ2-7; D gene ambiguous. The receptor was derived from a boy between 10 and 17 years old in good health and CMV-seronegative. Sequences were obtained from PBMCs. CDR3 bases: TGTGCCAGCAGCGTAGGGCAGGTCTCCTACGAGCAGTACTTC. Its translation: CASSVGQVSYEQYF.